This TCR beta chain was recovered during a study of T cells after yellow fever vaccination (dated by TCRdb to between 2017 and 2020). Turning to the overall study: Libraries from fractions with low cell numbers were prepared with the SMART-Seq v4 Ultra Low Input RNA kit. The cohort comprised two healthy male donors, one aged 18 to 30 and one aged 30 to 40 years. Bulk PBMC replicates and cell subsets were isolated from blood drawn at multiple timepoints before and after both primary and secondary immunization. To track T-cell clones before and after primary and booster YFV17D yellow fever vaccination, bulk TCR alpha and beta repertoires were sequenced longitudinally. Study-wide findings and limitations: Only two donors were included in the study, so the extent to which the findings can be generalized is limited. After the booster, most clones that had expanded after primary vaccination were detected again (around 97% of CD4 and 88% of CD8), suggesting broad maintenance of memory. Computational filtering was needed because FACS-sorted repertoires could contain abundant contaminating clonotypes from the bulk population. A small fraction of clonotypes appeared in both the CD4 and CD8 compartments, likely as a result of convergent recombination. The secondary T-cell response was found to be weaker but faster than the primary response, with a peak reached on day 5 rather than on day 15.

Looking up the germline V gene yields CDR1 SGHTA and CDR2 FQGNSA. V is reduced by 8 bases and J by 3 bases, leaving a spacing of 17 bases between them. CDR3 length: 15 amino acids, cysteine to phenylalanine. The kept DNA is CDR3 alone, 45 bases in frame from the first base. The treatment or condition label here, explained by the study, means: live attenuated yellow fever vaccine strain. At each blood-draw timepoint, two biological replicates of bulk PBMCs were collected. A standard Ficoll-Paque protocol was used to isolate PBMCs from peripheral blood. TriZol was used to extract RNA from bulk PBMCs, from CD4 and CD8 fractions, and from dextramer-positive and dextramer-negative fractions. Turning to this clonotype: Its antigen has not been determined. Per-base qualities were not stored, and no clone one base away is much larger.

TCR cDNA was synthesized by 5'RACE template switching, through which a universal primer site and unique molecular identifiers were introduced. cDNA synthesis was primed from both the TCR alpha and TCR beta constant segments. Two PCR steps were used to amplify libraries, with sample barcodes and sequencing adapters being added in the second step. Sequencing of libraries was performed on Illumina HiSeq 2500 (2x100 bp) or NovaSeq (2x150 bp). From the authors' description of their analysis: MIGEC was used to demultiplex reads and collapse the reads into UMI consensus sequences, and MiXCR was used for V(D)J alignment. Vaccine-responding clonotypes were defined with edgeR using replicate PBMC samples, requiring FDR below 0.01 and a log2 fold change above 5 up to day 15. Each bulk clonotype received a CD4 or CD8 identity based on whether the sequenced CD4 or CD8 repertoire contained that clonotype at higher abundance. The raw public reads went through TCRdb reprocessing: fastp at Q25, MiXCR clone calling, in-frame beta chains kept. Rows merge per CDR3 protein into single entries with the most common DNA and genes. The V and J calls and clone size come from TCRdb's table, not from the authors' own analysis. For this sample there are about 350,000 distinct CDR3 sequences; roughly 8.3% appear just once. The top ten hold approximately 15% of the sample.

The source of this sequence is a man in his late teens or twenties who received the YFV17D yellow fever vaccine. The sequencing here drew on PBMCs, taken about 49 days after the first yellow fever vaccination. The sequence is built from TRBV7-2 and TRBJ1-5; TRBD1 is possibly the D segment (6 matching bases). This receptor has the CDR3 CASGPPEGVNQPQHF. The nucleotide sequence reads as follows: TGTGCCAGCGGTCCCCCCGAGGGGGTCAATCAGCCCCAGCATTTT.